The clone carrying this T cell receptor (beta chain) came up a few times. Antigen: not known. These data originate in a study of human T cells and chemical hapten exposure. TCRdb redid the calling of the RACE reads with MiXCR, one entry per CDR3 protein. Of more than 300,000 distinct CDR3 sequences in the sample, roughly 5.3% were seen once. Study observations and caveats: No change in TCRs above 1 in 1000 frequency was produced by DPC sensitization.

Time point of the sample: pre-sensitization, week 0. Treatment meaning: therapeutic diphenylcyclopropenone sensitization with weekly scalp DPC. Sample: whole blood, taken in connection with sensitization to the hapten diphenylcyclopropenone (DPC). This receptor was taken from a woman between 50 and 59 years old with alopecia areata. Some clones in this sample may be carry-over from other donors' samples.

The CDR3: CASSPGTGGTGEQYF. The CDR3 nucleotides are TGTGCCAGCAGCCCCGGGACAGGAGGAACTGGCGAGCAGTACTTC. V usage is TRBV6-5 and J usage is TRBJ2-7, with TRBD1 matching over 8 bases. J was trimmed by 6 bases and V by 6 bases; bases with no gene match: 13. Germline loops: CDR1 MNHEY, CDR2 SVGAGI. This CDR3 has 15 residues.